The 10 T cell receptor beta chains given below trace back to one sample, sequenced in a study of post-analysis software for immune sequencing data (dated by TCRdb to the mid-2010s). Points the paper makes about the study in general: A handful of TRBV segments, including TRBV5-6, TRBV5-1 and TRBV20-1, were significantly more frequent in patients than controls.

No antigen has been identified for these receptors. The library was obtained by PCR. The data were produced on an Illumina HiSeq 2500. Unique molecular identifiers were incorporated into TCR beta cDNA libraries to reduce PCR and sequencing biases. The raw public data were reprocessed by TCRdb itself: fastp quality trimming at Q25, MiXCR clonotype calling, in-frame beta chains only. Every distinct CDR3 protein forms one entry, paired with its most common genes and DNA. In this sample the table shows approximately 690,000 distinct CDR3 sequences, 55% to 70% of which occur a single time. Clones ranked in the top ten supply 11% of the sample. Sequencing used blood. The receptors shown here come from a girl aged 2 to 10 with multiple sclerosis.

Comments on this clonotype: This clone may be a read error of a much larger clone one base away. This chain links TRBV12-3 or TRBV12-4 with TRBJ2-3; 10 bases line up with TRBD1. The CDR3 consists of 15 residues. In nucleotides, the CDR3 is TGTGTCAGCAGTTTCGGGACAGGGGATCCAGATACGCAGTATTTT. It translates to CVSSFGTGDPDTQYF.

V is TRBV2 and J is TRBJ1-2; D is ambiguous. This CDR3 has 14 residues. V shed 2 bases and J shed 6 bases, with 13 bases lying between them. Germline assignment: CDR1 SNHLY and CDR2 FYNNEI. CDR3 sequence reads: CASSETRARHGYTF. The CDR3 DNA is TGTGCCAGCAGTGAAACGCGGGCCCGCCATGGCTACACCTTC.

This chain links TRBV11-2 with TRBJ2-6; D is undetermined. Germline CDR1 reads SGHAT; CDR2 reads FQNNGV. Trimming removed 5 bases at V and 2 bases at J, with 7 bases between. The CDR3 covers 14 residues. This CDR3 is CASSPNTGANVLTF. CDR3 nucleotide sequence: TGTGCCAGCAGCCCAAACACTGGGGCCAACGTCCTGACTTTC.

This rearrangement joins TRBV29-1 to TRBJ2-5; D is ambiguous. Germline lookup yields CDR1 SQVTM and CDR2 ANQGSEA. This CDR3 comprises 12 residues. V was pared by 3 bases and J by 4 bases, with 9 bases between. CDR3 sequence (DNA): TGCAGCGTTGACCTACCCTCAGAGACCCAGTACTTC. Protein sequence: CSVDLPSETQYF.

The DNA for the CDR3 is TGTGCCATCAGTGAGGGGGCTCGGGATACGCAGTATTTT. The encoded protein is CAISEGARDTQYF. This rearrangement joins TRBV10-3 to TRBJ2-3, with D perhaps TRBD1 (5 bases). Germline CDR1 and CDR2: ENHRY and SYGVKD. The CDR3 loop spans 13 amino acids. V was shortened by 2 bases and J by 6 bases, with 9 bases between the two germline ends.

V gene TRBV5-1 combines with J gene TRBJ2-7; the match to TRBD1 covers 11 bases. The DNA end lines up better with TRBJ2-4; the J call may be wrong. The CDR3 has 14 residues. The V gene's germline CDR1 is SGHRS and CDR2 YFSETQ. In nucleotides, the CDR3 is TGCGCCAGCAGCGATGGGACAGGGGGAAACATTCAGTACTTC. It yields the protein CASSDGTGGNIQYF.

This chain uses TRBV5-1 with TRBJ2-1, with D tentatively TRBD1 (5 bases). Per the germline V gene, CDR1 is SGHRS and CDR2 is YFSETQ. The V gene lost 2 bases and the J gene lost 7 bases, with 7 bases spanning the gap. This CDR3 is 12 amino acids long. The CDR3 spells CASSLQENEQFF. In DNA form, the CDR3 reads TGCGCCAGCAGCTTACAGGAGAATGAGCAGTTCTTC. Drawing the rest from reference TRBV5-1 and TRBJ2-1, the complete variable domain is KAGVTQTPRYLIKTRGQQVTLSCSPISGHRSVSWYQQTPGQGLQFLFEYFSETQRNKGNFPGRFSGRQFSNSRSEMNVSTLELGDSALYLCASSLQENEQFFGPGTRLTVL.

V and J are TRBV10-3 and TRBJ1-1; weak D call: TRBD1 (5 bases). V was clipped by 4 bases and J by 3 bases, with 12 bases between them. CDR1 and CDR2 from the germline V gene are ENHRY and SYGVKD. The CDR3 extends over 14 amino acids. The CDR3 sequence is CAISAPTEHTEAFF. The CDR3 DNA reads TGTGCCATCAGTGCCCCGACAGAACACACTGAAGCTTTCTTT.

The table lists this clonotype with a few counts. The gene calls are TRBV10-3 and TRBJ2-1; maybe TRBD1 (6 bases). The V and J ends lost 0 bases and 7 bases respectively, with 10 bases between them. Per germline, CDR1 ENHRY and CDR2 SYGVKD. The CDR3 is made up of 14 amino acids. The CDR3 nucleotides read TGTGCCATCAGTGAGTCGCAGGGGATAAATGAGCAGTTCTTC. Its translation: CAISESQGINEQFF.

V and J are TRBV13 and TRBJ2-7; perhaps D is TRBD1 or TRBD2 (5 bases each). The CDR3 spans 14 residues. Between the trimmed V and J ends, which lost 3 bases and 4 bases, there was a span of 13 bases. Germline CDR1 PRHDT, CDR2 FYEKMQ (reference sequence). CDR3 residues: CASSFGSREYEQYF. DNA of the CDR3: TGTGCCAGCAGCTTTGGTAGCAGGGAGTACGAGCAGTACTTC.